Shown below are 3 T cell receptor beta chains from a single sample sequenced in a study of regulatory T cells in long-lasting Graves disease. Assembly of TCR beta libraries relied on iRepertoire HTBI primers together with Arm-PCR of CDR3 regions. A single record per CDR3 protein comes from TCRdb applying MiXCR to the multiplex PCR reads. This table holds around 510,000 distinct CDR3 sequences, roughly 20% found once. Indicated time point: persistent/refractory GD, antithyroid drugs over 5 years with positive TRAb. PBMCs provided the RNA from which the TCR library was made. This sample comprised peripheral blood mononuclear cells (PBMCs), obtained when the disease was refractory, from a patient treated with antithyroid drugs. The receptors stem from a female donor with Graves disease.

This clonotype came up many times. The CDR3 here is CASSLFGEEAFF. As DNA, the CDR3 is TGTGCCAGCAGCTTGTTCGGCGAGGAAGCTTTCTTT. The chain joins TRBV5-4 to TRBJ1-1; D is unresolved. The V gene's germline CDR1 is SGHNT and CDR2 YYREEE (reference sequence). With 1 base removed from V and 8 bases from J, the gap between germline ends came to 9 bases. The CDR3 length is 12 residues.

This clonotype occurred a few times. This chain connects TRBV27 to TRBJ1-2, with 8 nucleotides matching TRBD1. J lost 6 bases, V lost 7 bases, and 19 bases had no gene match. The germline V gene encodes CDR1 MNHEY and CDR2 SMNVEV (reference sequence). This CDR3 has 17 residues. The CDR3 loop is CASKEIGQGFKGDGYTF. For the CDR3, the DNA is TGTGCCAGCAAGGAGATCGGACAGGGCTTTAAAGGGGATGGCTACACCTTC.

This chain links TRBV28 with TRBJ2-4, with 14 positions matching TRBD2. The germline CDR1 and CDR2 sequences are MDHEN and SYDVKM. The CDR3 has 17 amino acids. V was clipped by 4 bases and J by 3 bases; unmatched bases: 5. DNA of the CDR3: TGTGCCAGCAGTTGGCCGGGACTAGCGGGAGTCAAAAACATTCAGTACTTC. This translates into CASSWPGLAGVKNIQYF.